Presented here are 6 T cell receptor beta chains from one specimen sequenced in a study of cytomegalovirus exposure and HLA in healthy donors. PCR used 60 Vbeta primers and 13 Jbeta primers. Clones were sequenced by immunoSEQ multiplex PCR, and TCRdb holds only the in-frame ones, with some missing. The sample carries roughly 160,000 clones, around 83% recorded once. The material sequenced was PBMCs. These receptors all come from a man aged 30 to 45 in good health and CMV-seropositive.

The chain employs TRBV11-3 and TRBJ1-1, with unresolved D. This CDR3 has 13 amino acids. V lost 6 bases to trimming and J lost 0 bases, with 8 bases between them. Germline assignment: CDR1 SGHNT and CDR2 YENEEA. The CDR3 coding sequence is TGTGCCAGCAGACTAGCTTTGAACACTGAAGCTTTCTTT. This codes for CASRLALNTEAFF.

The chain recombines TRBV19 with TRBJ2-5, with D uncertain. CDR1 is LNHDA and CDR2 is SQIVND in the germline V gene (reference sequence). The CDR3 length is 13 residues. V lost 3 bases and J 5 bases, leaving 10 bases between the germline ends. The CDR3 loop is CASSISARETQYF. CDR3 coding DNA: TGTGCCAGTAGTATCTCCGCCCGGGAGACCCAGTACTTC.

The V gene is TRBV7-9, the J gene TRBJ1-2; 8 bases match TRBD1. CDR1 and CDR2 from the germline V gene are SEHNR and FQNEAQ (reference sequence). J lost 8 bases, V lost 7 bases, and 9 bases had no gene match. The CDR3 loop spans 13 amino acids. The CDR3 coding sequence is TGTGCCAGCACCCTGACAGGGGCAGGGGGCTACACCTTC. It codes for CASTLTGAGGYTF.

The CDR3: CASSEPGQPGETQYF. For the CDR3, the DNA is TGTGCCAGCAGTGAACCGGGACAGCCAGGGGAGACCCAGTACTTC. The rearrangement uses TRBV25-1 and TRBJ2-5, with 7 bases fitting TRBD1. The germline gives CDR1 MGHDK, CDR2 SYGVNS. The CDR3 consists of 15 residues. Germline trimming cut 2 bases from V and 5 bases from J; bases unmatched to any gene: 8.

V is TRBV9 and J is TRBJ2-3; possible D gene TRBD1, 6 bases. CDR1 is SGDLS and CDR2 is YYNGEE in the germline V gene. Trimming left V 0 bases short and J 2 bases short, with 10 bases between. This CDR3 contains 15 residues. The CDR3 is CASSVATGFTDTQYF. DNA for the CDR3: TGTGCCAGCAGCGTAGCCACAGGGTTCACAGATACGCAGTATTTT.

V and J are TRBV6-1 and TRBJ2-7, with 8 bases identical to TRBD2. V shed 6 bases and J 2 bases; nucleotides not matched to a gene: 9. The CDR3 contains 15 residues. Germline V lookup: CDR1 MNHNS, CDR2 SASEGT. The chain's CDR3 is CASRLSSGSPYEQYF. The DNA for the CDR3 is TGTGCCAGCAGACTCTCGAGCGGGAGTCCCTACGAGCAGTACTTC.